The following is a T cell receptor (beta chain) sequence with its context. No antigen is known for it. Germline V CDR1 and CDR2: MDHEN, SYDVKM. CDR3 length: 16 residues. Between the trimmed V and J ends, which lost 4 bases and 2 bases, there was a span of 18 bases. Time point indicated: cycle 4 day 1 (C4D1), after 6 weeks of nivolumab. No patient escaped relapse after autologous stem cell transplantation, and brentuximab vedotin exposure varied. These data are taken from a study of PD-1 blockade in classical Hodgkin lymphoma. Overall study findings and caveats: Nivolumab initiation under 1 year post-ASCT meant exclusion.

Repertoires were generated with immunoSEQ multiplex PCR, while TCRdb's copy carries only in-frame clones and drops some. This sample yields about 96,000 clones, of which more than 85% are seen a single time; around 2% belongs to the top ten. The receptor's source is a human donor with classical Hodgkin lymphoma. This specimen consisted of peripheral blood mononuclear cells (PBMCs), obtained before the fourth cycle of nivolumab. The chain couples TRBV28 to TRBJ2-7, with D perhaps matching TRBD1 (5 bases). CDR3 protein: CASSYEPQGFTYEQYF. CDR3 coding DNA: TGTGCCAGCAGTTACGAGCCCCAGGGATTTACCTACGAGCAGTACTTC.